The present entry profiles one TCR beta chain with its context. The CDR3 sequence is 14 residues long. After removal of 2 bases from V and 3 bases from J, the junction contained 0 bases not matched to a gene. From germline, CDR1 is MNHEY and CDR2 SVGAGI. The sample comes from a study of blood T cell repertoires in COVID-19. Cohorts were assigned according to the clinical history that participants reported. Some clones are missing from TCRdb's copy, which holds only in-frame ones; the method was immunoSEQ multiplex PCR. Here the sample spans some 320,000 clones, under 90% being singletons. This chain uses TRBV6-5 with TRBJ2-7, with TRBD1 matching over 11 bases. The source is a woman between 45 and 65 years old who had been exposed to COVID-19. Sequencing was performed on PBMCs or T cells enriched from blood (not recorded which). CDR3 in amino acids: CASSYGTGGYEQYF. The DNA for the CDR3 is TGTGCCAGCAGTTACGGGACAGGGGGCTACGAGCAGTACTTC.